Presented here are 29 T cell receptor beta chains from one specimen sequenced in a study of PD-1 blockade in classical Hodgkin lymphoma. Relapse was seen in all patients after autologous stem cell transplantation, and brentuximab vedotin exposure was variable. Data came from immunoSEQ multiplex PCR; TCRdb stores just in-frame clones and leaves some out. The profile shows more than 35,000 clones, 60% to 85% of them singletons. The material sequenced was peripheral blood mononuclear cells (PBMCs), taken at baseline. All receptors derive from a human donor with classical Hodgkin lymphoma.

The rearrangement joins TRBV9 to TRBJ1-2; D remains unclear. Germline V CDR1 and CDR2: SGDLS, YYNGEE. Trimming took 4 bases from V and 4 from J, leaving 11 bases between them. The CDR3 covers 13 residues. CDR3 coding DNA: TGTGCCAGCAGCCTCACGGAGACCTATGGCTACACCTTC. It translates to CASSLTETYGYTF.

The V call is TRBV19, the J call TRBJ2-1; possibly TRBD1 or TRBD2 for D (5 bases each). The CDR3 spans 14 residues. CDR1 is LNHDA, CDR2 SQIVND, per germline (reference sequence). The V end was cut by 7 bases, the J end by 0 bases, with 10 bases between. The CDR3 is CASTPGPSYNEQFF. The CDR3 bases are TGTGCCAGTACCCCGGGGCCCTCCTACAATGAGCAGTTCTTC.

This chain's CDR3 is CASSPRLQGGNIQYF. The CDR3 DNA reads as TGTGCCAGCTCACCACGTTTGCAGGGCGGAAACATTCAGTACTTC. V is TRBV18 and J is TRBJ2-4; tentatively, D is TRBD1 (5 bases). The CDR3 is 15 residues long. V gave up 1 base and J gave up 6 bases, with 13 bases separating them. Per the germline V gene, CDR1 is KGHSH and CDR2 is LQKENI.

This rearrangement joins TRBV2 to TRBJ2-7; possibly TRBD2 for D (6 bases). The length of the CDR3 is 13 residues. Germline V CDR1 and CDR2: SNHLY, FYNNEI. The V and J ends lost 4 bases and 1 base respectively, with 8 bases between them. The CDR3 is CASSVAGSYEQYF. CDR3 bases: TGTGCCAGCAGTGTGGCGGGATCCTACGAGCAGTACTTC.

This clone was found once. This chain connects TRBV28 to TRBJ1-2; tentatively, D is TRBD1 (6 bases). The CDR3 runs to 16 residues. CDR1 is MDHEN, CDR2 SYDVKM, per germline. Trimming removed 2 bases at V and 1 base at J, with 14 bases between. This CDR3 is CASSLHQGRGNYGYTF. CDR3 DNA sequence: TGTGCCAGCAGTTTACACCAGGGCAGGGGTAACTATGGCTACACCTTC.

This chain links TRBV15 with TRBJ2-7; no clear D. Trimming stripped 0 bases from V and 2 bases from J, with 14 bases between. This CDR3 comprises 16 residues. Germline CDR1 LNHNV, CDR2 YYDKDF (reference sequence). Written as DNA, the CDR3 is TGTGCCACCAGCAGAGATTGGCCTTCAGTTACCTACGAGCAGTACTTC. As protein: CATSRDWPSVTYEQYF. The whole variable domain, filled in from reference TRBV15 and TRBJ2-7, reads DAMVIQNPRYQVTQFGKPVTLSCSQTLNHNVMYWYQQKSSQAPKLLFHYYDKDFNNEADTPDNFQSRRPNTSFCFLDIRSPGLGDTAMYLCATSRDWPSVTYEQYFGPGTRLTVT.

V gene TRBV5-5 combines with J gene TRBJ2-3, with 7 bases lining up with TRBD2. The CDR3 runs to 16 residues. CDR1 is SGHKS, CDR2 YYEKEE, per germline (reference sequence). J was trimmed by 0 bases and V by 0 bases; bases with no gene match: 4. CDR3 nucleotides: TGTGCCAGCAGCTTGGCGGCTAGCGGTAGCACAGATACGCAGTATTTT. This codes for CASSLAASGSTDTQYF.

In this sample, this clone turned up once. The chain is built from TRBV5-1 and TRBJ1-5; tentatively, D is TRBD1 (5 bases). This CDR3 has 16 amino acids. Germline V lookup: CDR1 SGHRS, CDR2 YFSETQ. V dropped 4 bases and J dropped 0 bases, with 14 bases sitting between them. The CDR3 nucleotides read TGCGCCAGCAGCCCCTCCGGGACGGATAGCAATCAGCCCCAGCATTTT. Protein sequence: CASSPSGTDSNQPQHF.

The chain uses TRBV11-2 and TRBJ2-1; TRBD1 aligns across 11 bases. This CDR3 contains 15 residues. Trimming at V came to 5 bases and at J to 7 bases, leaving 7 bases not matched to a gene. The germline V gene has CDR1 SGHAT and CDR2 FQNNGV. As DNA, the CDR3 is TGTGCCAGCAGCCATGGACAGGGGGCTTCGAATGAGCAGTTCTTC. This gives the protein CASSHGQGASNEQFF.

There are a few counts of this clone. The J gene is TRBJ1-2, the V gene TRBV7-9; no definite D call. Germline V gene sequence: CDR1 SEHNR, CDR2 FQNEAQ (reference sequence). The CDR3 covers 16 residues. Trimming removed 1 base from V and 8 bases from J, with 20 bases in between. CDR3 sequence: CASSLDLLVPGRGYTF. Here the CDR3 DNA reads TGTGCCAGCAGCTTAGACCTACTGGTCCCCGGGCGGGGCTACACCTTC.

The chain is built from TRBV12-5 and TRBJ2-5; D is undetermined. Trimming pared 10 bases from V and 4 bases from J, leaving 10 bases between. The CDR3 extends over 11 amino acids. CDR1 and CDR2 from the germline V gene are LGHNT and FRNRAP. The CDR3 DNA sequence: TGTGCTATGGTATCTGGAGAGACCCAGTACTTC. Amino acid sequence: CAMVSGETQYF.

The chain is built from TRBV2 and TRBJ1-2; D might be TRBD1 (5 bases). Germline CDR1 is SNHLY and CDR2 is FYNNEI. The CDR3 covers 15 residues. Trimming took 5 bases from V and 3 from J, leaving 16 bases between them. CDR3 DNA: TGTGCCAGCAGTAAACAGGATAAAAAGGACTATGGCTACACCTTC. This encodes CASSKQDKKDYGYTF.

The gene calls are TRBV7-2 and TRBJ1-1; TRBD1 aligns across 9 bases. CDR3 length: 15 residues. The V and J ends lost 4 bases and 5 bases, in that order; junction bases with no gene match: 8. CDR1 is SGHTA, CDR2 FQGNSA, per germline. The CDR3 bases are TGTGCCAGCAGCTCCTCCGGGACAGGGAGGACTGAAGCTTTCTTT. Translation gives CASSSSGTGRTEAFF.

This clone was recorded a few times. This chain links TRBV7-8 with TRBJ2-7, with 8 bases that match TRBD1. J was trimmed by 3 bases and V by 5 bases; bases with no gene match: 6. The germline V gene has CDR1 SGHVS and CDR2 FQNEAQ. The CDR3 contains 14 residues. Written as DNA, the CDR3 is TGTGCCAGCAGCCCCGGGACAGGTCTCTACGAGCAGTACTTC. Its translation is CASSPGTGLYEQYF.

The V gene is TRBV5-6, the J gene TRBJ2-7, with 8 bases matching TRBD1. Germline-derived CDR1 and CDR2 are SGHDT and YYEEEE. With 4 bases clipped from V and 9 bases from J, the junction kept 12 bases outside the gene matches. CDR3 length equals 14 residues. Here the CDR3 DNA reads TGTGCCAGCAGCCGCGGACAGGGCCAAGGGGGGCAGTACTTC. Translation gives CASSRGQGQGGQYF.

This clone was seen only once. The V call is TRBV5-1, the J call TRBJ1-5; D is possibly TRBD1 (6 bases). Per the germline V gene, CDR1 is SGHRS and CDR2 is YFSETQ. The CDR3 length is 15 residues. The V gene lost 4 bases and the J gene lost 4 bases, with 15 bases spanning the gap. CDR3 DNA sequence: TGCGCCAGCAGCGAACTGGACAGTCGGAATCAGCCCCAGCATTTT. Protein: CASSELDSRNQPQHF.

This clone turned up a few times. The V and J genes are TRBV7-3 and TRBJ2-3, with D uncertain. Germline V lookup: CDR1 SGHTA, CDR2 FQGTGA. The ends were cut back, 4 bases at V and 3 bases at J, with 8 bases in the middle. The CDR3 spans 13 residues. The CDR3 DNA sequence: TGTGCCAGCAGCTCCACCGGGACAGATACGCAGTATTTT. It codes for CASSSTGTDTQYF.

This chain joins TRBV5-6 and TRBJ2-1; D ambiguous. Germline assignment: CDR1 SGHDT and CDR2 YYEEEE. With 5 bases removed from V and 6 bases from J, the gap between germline ends came to 9 bases. The CDR3 extends over 12 amino acids. The CDR3 nucleotides are TGTGCCAGCAGTTTTGCGAGCAATGAGCAGTTCTTC. It codes for CASSFASNEQFF.

J is TRBJ2-5 and V is TRBV2, with TRBD2 identical over 14 bases. Germline CDR1 and CDR2: SNHLY and FYNNEI. The CDR3 is made up of 14 amino acids. V was pared by 11 bases and J by 5 bases, with 7 bases of the junction left unmatched. In DNA, the CDR3 is TGTGCCGTGGGACTAGCGGGAGTAAAGGAGACCCAGTACTTC. Residues: CAVGLAGVKETQYF.

This rearrangement joins TRBV19 to TRBJ1-2; tentatively, D is TRBD1 (6 bases). V lost 0 bases and J 8 bases, leaving 19 bases between the germline ends. The CDR3 sequence is 16 residues long. Germline loops: CDR1 LNHDA, CDR2 SQIVND (reference sequence). This CDR3 reads CASSIDGIQGLRGYTF. CDR3 in DNA: TGTGCCAGTAGTATAGATGGGATACAGGGTTTGAGAGGCTACACCTTC.

The chain joins TRBV9 to TRBJ2-2, with D unresolved. Trimming took 2 bases from V and 0 from J, leaving 8 bases between them. The germline V gene encodes CDR1 SGDLS and CDR2 YYNGEE. This CDR3 is built from 15 residues. The DNA of the CDR3 is TGTGCCAGCAGCGTTCTCGGTTCGAACACCGGGGAGCTGTTTTTT. Its translation is CASSVLGSNTGELFF.

The chain has TRBV7-2 and TRBJ1-4; D perhaps matches TRBD1 (6 bases). CDR1 and CDR2 from the germline V gene are SGHTA and FQGNSA. CDR3 size: 15 residues. Trimming removed 3 bases at V and 3 bases at J, with 11 bases between. CDR3 DNA sequence: TGTGCCAGCAGCTTTACAGGGTTAGCTAATGAAAAACTGTTTTTT. Translation: CASSFTGLANEKLFF.

The V call is TRBV15, the J call TRBJ2-7; D is unclear. Germline values: CDR1 LNHNV, CDR2 YYDKDF (reference sequence). The CDR3 length is 12 residues. Trimming cost V 3 bases and J 4 bases, with 7 bases left between them. CDR3 sequence reads: CATSSNGYEQYF. In DNA form, the CDR3 reads TGTGCCACCAGCAGTAACGGTTACGAGCAGTACTTC.

The gene calls are TRBV18 and TRBJ2-3; D ambiguous. CDR3 length: 16 amino acids. Germline CDR1 and CDR2: KGHSH and LQKENI. With 6 bases removed from V and 6 bases from J, the gap between germline ends came to 22 bases. The DNA for the CDR3 is TGTGCCAGCTCCCCCCCGGGTGGGGTACCCTGGGATACGCAGTATTTT. Protein product: CASSPPGGVPWDTQYF.

The rearrangement joins TRBV27 to TRBJ2-2; no clear D. Trimming took off 6 bases at V and 2 bases at J, with 7 bases between the two ends. Germline CDR1 reads MNHEY; CDR2 reads SMNVEV (reference sequence). This CDR3 contains 13 residues. CDR3 loop: CASSGFNTGELFF. The CDR3 DNA reads TGTGCCAGCAGCGGATTCAACACCGGGGAGCTGTTTTTT.

This clone came up many times. The V gene is TRBV7-9, the J gene TRBJ1-3; D remains unclear. Germline V CDR1 and CDR2: SEHNR, FQNEAQ (reference sequence). The CDR3 runs to 16 residues. The ends were cut back, 1 base at V and 2 bases at J, with 12 bases in the middle. The CDR3 reads CASSLDPGLAGNTIYF. The DNA of the CDR3 is TGTGCCAGCAGCTTAGACCCCGGCTTAGCTGGAAACACCATATATTTT. Using reference TRBV7-9 and TRBJ1-3 for the parts outside the CDR3, the full variable domain is DTGVSQNPRHKITKRGQNVTFRCDPISEHNRLYWYRQTLGQGPEFLTYFQNEAQLEKSRLLSDRFSAERPKGSFSTLEIQRTEQGDSAMYLCASSLDPGLAGNTIYFGEGSWLTVV.

A single count supports this clone. The gene calls are TRBV6-5 and TRBJ2-5, with 9 bases identical to TRBD2. From germline, CDR1 is MNHEY and CDR2 SVGAGI. Losses at the gene ends were 0 bases for V and 2 bases for J; bases not matched to a gene: 1. There are 15 residues in the CDR3. DNA for the CDR3: TGTGCCAGCAGTTACTCGGGACTAGCTCAAGAGACCCAGTACTTC. Translating it yields CASSYSGLAQETQYF.

The genes are TRBV5-1 and TRBJ2-7, with D uncertain. V gave up 3 bases and J gave up 7 bases, with 11 bases separating them. There are 12 residues in the CDR3. The V gene's germline CDR1 is SGHRS and CDR2 YFSETQ. In DNA form, the CDR3 reads TGCGCCAGCAGCTCTTCCCTAAGAGAGCAGTACTTC. Encoded protein: CASSSSLREQYF.

The CDR3 DNA is TGTGCCAGCCGCACCCCCAATCTGGATGAGCAGTTCTTC. Its protein product is CASRTPNLDEQFF. The chain carries TRBV2 and TRBJ2-1; D gene unclear. Trimming stripped 8 bases from V and 8 bases from J, with 16 bases between. Germline assignment: CDR1 SNHLY and CDR2 FYNNEI. The CDR3 runs 13 residues.